This record concerns one T cell receptor beta chain sequence. The source of the sample is a study of T cell changes during pregnancy in multiple sclerosis. The CDR3 has 14 residues. Germline assignment: CDR1 SGDLS and CDR2 YYNGEE. Trimming left V 4 bases short and J 4 bases short, with 13 bases between. Some clones are missing from TCRdb's copy, which holds only in-frame ones; the method was immunoSEQ multiplex PCR. This repertoire shows about 83,000 clones, 90% to 95% found once; its top ten account for roughly 1.2%. The clonotype was recovered from a female donor with multiple sclerosis, enrolled in a pregnancy study. Specimen: peripheral blood, collected in the second trimester of pregnancy. The chain joins TRBV9 to TRBJ2-3, with D possibly matching TRBD1 (6 bases). The CDR3 sequence: CASSLTGYPDTQYF. The CDR3 region has the DNA TGTGCCAGCAGCCTTACAGGGTATCCAGATACGCAGTATTTT.